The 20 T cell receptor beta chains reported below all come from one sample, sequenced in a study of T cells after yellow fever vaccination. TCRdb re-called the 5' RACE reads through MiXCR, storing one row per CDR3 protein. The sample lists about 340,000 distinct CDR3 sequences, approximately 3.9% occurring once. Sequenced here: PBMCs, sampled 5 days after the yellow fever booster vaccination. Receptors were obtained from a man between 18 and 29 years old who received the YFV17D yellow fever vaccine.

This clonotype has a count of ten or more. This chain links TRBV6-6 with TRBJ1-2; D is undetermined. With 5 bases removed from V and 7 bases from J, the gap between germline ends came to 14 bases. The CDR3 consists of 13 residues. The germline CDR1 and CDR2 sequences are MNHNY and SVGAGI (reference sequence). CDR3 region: CASSASGGGGYTF. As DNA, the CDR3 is TGTGCCAGCAGTGCCTCAGGAGGAGGTGGCTACACCTTC.

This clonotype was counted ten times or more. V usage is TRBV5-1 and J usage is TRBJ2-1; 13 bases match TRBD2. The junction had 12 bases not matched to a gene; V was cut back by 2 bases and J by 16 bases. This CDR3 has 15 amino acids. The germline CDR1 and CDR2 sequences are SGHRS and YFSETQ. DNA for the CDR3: TGCGCCAGCAGCTTCTCGACTAGCGGGGGGACCGACAGATTCTTC. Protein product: CASSFSTSGGTDRFF.

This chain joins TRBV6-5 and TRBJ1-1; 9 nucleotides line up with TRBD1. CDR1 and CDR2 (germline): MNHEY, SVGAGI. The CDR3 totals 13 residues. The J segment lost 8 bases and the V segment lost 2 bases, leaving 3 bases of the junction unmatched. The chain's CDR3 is CASSYGTGKEAFF. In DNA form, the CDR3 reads TGTGCCAGCAGTTACGGGACAGGGAAGGAAGCTTTCTTT.

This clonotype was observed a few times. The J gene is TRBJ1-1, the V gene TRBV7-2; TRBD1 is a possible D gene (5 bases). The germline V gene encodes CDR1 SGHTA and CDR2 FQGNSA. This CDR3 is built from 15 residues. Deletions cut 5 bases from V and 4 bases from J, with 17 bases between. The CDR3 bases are TGTGCCAGCAGCCCAGACGGGGGGTGGCGCACTGAAGCTTTCTTT. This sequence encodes CASSPDGGWRTEAFF.

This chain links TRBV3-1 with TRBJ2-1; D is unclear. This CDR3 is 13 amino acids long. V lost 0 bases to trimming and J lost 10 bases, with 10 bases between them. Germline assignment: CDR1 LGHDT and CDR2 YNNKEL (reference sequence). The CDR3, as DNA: TGTGCCAGCAGCCAAGATAGCCAGGCGGAGCAGTTCTTC. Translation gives CASSQDSQAEQFF.

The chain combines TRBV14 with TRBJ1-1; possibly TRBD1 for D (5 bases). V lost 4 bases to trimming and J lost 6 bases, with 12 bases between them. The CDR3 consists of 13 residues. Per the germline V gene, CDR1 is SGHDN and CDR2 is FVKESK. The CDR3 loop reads CASSLSGFSEAFF. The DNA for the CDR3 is TGTGCCAGCAGCCTGTCAGGGTTCTCTGAAGCTTTCTTT.

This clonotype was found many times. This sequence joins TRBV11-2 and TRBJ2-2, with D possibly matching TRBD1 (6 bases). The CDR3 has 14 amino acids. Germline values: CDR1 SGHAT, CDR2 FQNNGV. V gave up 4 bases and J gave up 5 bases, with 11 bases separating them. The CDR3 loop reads CASSSITGTGELFF. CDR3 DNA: TGTGCCAGCAGCTCCATCACAGGGACCGGGGAGCTGTTTTTT.

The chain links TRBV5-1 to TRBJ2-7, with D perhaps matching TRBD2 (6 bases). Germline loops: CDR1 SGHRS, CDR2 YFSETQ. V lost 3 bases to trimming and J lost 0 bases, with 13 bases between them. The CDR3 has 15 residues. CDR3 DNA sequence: TGCGCCAGCAGCTCGGAGGGGCCAGGCTCCTACGAGCAGTACTTC. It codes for CASSSEGPGSYEQYF.

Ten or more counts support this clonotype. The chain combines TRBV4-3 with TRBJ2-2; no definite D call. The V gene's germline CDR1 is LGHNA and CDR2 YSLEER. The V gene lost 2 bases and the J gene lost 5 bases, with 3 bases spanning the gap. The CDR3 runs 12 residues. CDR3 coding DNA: TGCGCCAGCAGCCAACTAACCGGGGAGCTGTTTTTT. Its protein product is CASSQLTGELFF.

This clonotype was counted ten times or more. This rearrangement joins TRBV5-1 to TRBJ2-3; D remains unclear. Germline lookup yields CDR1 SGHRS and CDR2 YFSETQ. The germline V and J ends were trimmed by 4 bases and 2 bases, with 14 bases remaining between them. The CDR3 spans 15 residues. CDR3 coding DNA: TGCGCCAGCAGCCAAATGCGTCACTTCACAGATACGCAGTATTTT. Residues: CASSQMRHFTDTQYF.

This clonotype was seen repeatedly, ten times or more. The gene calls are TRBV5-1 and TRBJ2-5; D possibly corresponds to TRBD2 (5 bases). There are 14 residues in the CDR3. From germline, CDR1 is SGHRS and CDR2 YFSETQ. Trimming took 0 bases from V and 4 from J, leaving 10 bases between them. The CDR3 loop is CASSLAPAVETQYF. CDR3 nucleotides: TGCGCCAGCAGCTTGGCCCCAGCGGTAGAGACCCAGTACTTC.

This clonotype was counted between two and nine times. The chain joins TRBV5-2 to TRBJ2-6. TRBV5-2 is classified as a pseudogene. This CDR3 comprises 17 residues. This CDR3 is CASSLWAGLSGANVLTF. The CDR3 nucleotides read TGTGCCAGCAGCTTGTGGGCAGGTCTCTCTGGGGCCAACGTCCTGACTTTC.

The DNA for the CDR3 is TGCGCCAGCAGCCACCTTCGACAGGGTCCTGAGCAGTTCTTC. Its protein product is CASSHLRQGPEQFF. This chain uses TRBV4-1 with TRBJ2-1, with 7 bases identical to TRBD1. The trim removed 3 bases at V and 9 bases at J, leaving 8 bases unmatched. This CDR3 is 14 amino acids long. CDR1 MGHRA and CDR2 YSYEKL come from the germline V gene.

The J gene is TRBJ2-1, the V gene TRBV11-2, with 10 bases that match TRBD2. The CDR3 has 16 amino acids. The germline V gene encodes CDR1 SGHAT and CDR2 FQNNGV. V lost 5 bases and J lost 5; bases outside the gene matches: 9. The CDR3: CASSLRGLAGDNEQFF. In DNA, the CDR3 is TGTGCCAGCAGCCTAAGGGGCCTAGCGGGGGACAATGAGCAGTTCTTC.

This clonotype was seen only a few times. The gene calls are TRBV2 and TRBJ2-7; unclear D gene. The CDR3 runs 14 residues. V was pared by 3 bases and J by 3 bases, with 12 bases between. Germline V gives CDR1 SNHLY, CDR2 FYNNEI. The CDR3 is CASSEVRLGYEQYV. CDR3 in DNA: TGTGCCAGCAGTGAGGTGAGACTGGGCTACGAGCAGTACGTC.

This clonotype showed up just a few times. DNA of the CDR3: TGTGCCAGCAGCTATGAGGGATTCCAAGAGACCCAGTACTTC. It encodes CASSYEGFQETQYF. The V gene is TRBV5-6, the J gene TRBJ2-5; tentatively, D is TRBD2 (5 bases). The CDR3 loop spans 14 amino acids. V lost 3 bases and J lost 1, with 10 bases in between. Germline V gives CDR1 SGHDT, CDR2 YYEEEE.

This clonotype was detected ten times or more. The CDR3 DNA sequence: TGTGCCAGCAGCCCCACCCCTCTAGGTAGTGGCACAGATACGCAGTATTTT. Translating it yields CASSPTPLGSGTDTQYF. This sequence joins TRBV7-2 and TRBJ2-3; D call uncertain. CDR1 and CDR2 from the germline V gene are SGHTA and FQGNSA. This CDR3 contains 17 residues. The V gene lost 5 bases and the J gene lost 1 base, with 19 bases spanning the gap.

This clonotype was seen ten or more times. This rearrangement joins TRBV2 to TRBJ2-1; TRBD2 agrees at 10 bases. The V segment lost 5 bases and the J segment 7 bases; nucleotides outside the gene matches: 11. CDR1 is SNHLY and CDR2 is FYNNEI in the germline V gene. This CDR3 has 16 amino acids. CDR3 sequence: CASSRRVAGGLNEQFF. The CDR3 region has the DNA TGTGCCAGCAGTCGGCGCGTAGCGGGGGGTTTGAATGAGCAGTTCTTC.

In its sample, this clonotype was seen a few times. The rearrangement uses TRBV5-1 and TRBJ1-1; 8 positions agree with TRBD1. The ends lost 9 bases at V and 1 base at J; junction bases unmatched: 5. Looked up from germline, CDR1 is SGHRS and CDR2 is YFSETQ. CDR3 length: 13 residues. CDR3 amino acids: CATTGQGNTEAFF. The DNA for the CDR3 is TGCGCCACCACAGGACAGGGGAACACTGAAGCTTTCTTT. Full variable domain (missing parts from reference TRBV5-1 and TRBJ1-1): KAGVTQTPRYLIKTRGQQVTLSCSPISGHRSVSWYQQTPGQGLQFLFEYFSETQRNKGNFPGRFSGRQFSNSRSEMNVSTLELGDSALYLCATTGQGNTEAFFGQGTRLTVV.

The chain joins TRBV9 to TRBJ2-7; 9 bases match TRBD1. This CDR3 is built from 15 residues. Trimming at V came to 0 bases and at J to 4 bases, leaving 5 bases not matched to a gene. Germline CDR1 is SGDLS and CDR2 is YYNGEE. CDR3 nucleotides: TGTGCCAGCAGCGTAGGAGGAGGGACAGGGTACGAGCAGTACTTC. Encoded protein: CASSVGGGTGYEQYF.